This is a list of T cell receptor beta chains from one sample in a study of blood T cell repertoires in COVID-19. Clones were read by immunoSEQ multiplex PCR, and TCRdb kept only the in-frame ones, dropping some. Of hundreds of thousands of clones in the sample, 85% are singletons; the top ten hold approximately 5.1%. What was sequenced was peripheral blood. These receptors were taken from a man in his fifties or sixties with COVID-19, enrolled during active disease. The CDR3 runs from the conserved cysteine through the conserved F or W. D genes are given only for firm matches. Rows may omit the clone size; those that give it use once, few, many or a size class.

d_call	cdr3_length	j_call	clone_size	v_call	cdr3_aa	cdr3_nt
-	12	TRBJ1-2	once	TRBV27	CASSTSGGGYTF	TGTGCCAGCAGTACCTCGGGTGGAGGCTACACCTTC
-	14	TRBJ1-4	-	TRBV11-2	CASSLRGPNEKLFF	TGTGCCAGCAGCTTAAGGGGTCCTAATGAAAAACTGTTTTTT
TRBD1	15	TRBJ2-7	-	TRBV5-6	CASSLVGQVFYEQYF	TGTGCCAGCAGCTTGGTAGGACAGGTCTTCTACGAGCAGTACTTC
-	13	TRBJ2-1	-	TRBV7-9	CATLRQGGIEQFF	TGTGCCACCCTCCGGCAGGGGGGAATAGAGCAGTTCTTC
TRBD2	17	TRBJ2-3	-	TRBV5-1	CASSLGLAGENTDTQYF	TGCGCCAGCAGCTTGGGACTAGCGGGGGAAAATACAGATACGCAGTATTTT
TRBD1	14	TRBJ2-7	-	TRBV5-8	CASSWGTGGTEQYF	TGTGCCAGCAGCTGGGGGACAGGGGGCACCGAGCAGTACTTC
-	16	TRBJ2-5	-	TRBV2	CASSASWREAGETQYF	TGTGCCAGCAGTGCGAGTTGGAGGGAGGCGGGAGAGACCCAGTACTTC
-	13	TRBJ1-2	-	TRBV5-4	CASSTDSNYGYTF	TGTGCCAGCAGCACGGACAGTAACTATGGCTACACCTTC
TRBD2	16	TRBJ2-1	-	TRBV15	CATSRDLAGALHEQFF	TGTGCCACCAGCAGAGATTTAGCGGGGGCCCTACATGAGCAGTTCTTC
-	14	TRBJ1-2	once	TRBV9	CASNLDSSNYGYTF	TGTGCCAGCAATCTAGATTCCTCTAACTATGGCTACACCTTC
-	14	TRBJ1-3	-	TRBV3-1/TRBV3-2	CASSRGEAQGKWRF	TGTGCCAGCAGCCGAGGGGAGGCACAAGGCAAATGGCGTTTT
-	14	TRBJ2-2	-	TRBV7-3	CASSSVRDTGELFF	TGTGCCAGCAGCTCAGTCCGGGACACCGGGGAGCTGTTTTTT
-	14	TRBJ1-5	-	TRBV6-5	CASRPGLPNQPQHF	TGTGCCAGCAGGCCGGGACTCCCCAATCAGCCCCAGCATTTT
TRBD1	15	TRBJ2-2	-	TRBV9	CASSVDDRATGELFF	TGTGCCAGCAGCGTAGACGACAGGGCGACCGGGGAGCTGTTTTTT
-	15	TRBJ1-1	few	TRBV5-4	CASSLRSGRGTEAFF	TGTGCCAGCAGCTTGCGATCTGGGAGGGGTACTGAAGCTTTCTTT
-	13	TRBJ1-5	-	TRBV6-5	CASSRTVNQPQHF	TGTGCCAGCAGTCGGACAGTCAATCAGCCCCAGCATTTT
TRBD2	14	TRBJ2-5	-	TRBV5-1	CASSRTSEAETQYF	TGCGCCAGCAGCCGTACTAGCGAGGCAGAGACCCAGTACTTC
-	13	TRBJ2-7	-	TRBV30	CAWTKNQGYEQYF	TGTGCCTGGACCAAGAATCAGGGTTACGAGCAGTACTTC